A few counts support the clone carrying this T cell receptor (beta chain). This sample is part of a study of shared clonotypes between healthy human individuals. At the level of the study: There were three CD4 naive, three CD4 memory, two CD8 naive and one CD8 memory plates per donor.

Germline V gives CDR1 SGHAT, CDR2 FQNNGV. The CDR3 sequence is 13 residues long. V was trimmed by 2 bases and J by 9 bases, leaving 13 bases between them. Naive CD4+ cells were CD45RA-selected; the remaining cells were memory. Profiled with immunoSEQ multiplex PCR; TCRdb holds only in-frame clones, not every one. The table lists more than 2,000,000 clones, around 94% of them singletons, with 0.11% to 0.15% in the top ten. The chain has TRBV11-2 and TRBJ1-2; D uncertain. Sequencing was performed on naive CD4+ T cells sorted from blood. Subset noted: CD45RA+ positively selected. This TCR was recovered from a man between 18 and 29 years old in good health. The CDR3 DNA follows: TGTGCCAGCAGCTTACCGATGCTTATGAGCTACACCTTC. Its translation: CASSLPMLMSYTF.